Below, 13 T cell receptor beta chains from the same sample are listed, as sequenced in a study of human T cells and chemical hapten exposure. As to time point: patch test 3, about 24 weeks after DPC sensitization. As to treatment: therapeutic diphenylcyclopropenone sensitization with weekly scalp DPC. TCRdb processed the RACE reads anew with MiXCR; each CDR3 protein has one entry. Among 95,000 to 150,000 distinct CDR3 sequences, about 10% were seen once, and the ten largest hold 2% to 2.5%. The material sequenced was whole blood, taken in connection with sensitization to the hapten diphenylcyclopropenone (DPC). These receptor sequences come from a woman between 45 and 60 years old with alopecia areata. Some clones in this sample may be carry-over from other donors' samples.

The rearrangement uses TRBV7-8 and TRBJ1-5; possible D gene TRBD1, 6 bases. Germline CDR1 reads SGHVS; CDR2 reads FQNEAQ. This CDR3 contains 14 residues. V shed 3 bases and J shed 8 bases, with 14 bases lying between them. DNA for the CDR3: TGTGCCAGCAGCTTCTTAACAGGGCGGGAGCCCCAGCATTTT. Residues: CASSFLTGREPQHF.

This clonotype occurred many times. CDR3: CASSLSGSGANVLTF. In DNA form, the CDR3 reads TGTGCCAGCAGTTTATCCGGCTCTGGGGCCAACGTCCTGACTTTC. This sequence joins TRBV28 and TRBJ2-6; D ambiguous. Germline CDR1 MDHEN, CDR2 SYDVKM. Trimming shortened V by 1 base and J by 0 bases, and 4 bases separated the two germline ends. The CDR3 spans 15 residues.

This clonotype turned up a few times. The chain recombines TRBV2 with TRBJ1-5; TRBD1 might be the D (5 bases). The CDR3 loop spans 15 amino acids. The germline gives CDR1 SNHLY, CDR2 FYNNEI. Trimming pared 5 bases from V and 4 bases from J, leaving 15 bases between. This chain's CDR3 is CASSLSGSQNQPQHF. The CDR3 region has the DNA TGTGCCAGCAGTCTGTCAGGGTCCCAAAATCAGCCCCAGCATTTT. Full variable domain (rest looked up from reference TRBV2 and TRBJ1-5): EPEVTQTPSHQVTQMGQEVILRCVPISNHLYFYWYRQILGQKVEFLVSFYNNEISEKSEIFDDQFSVERPDGSNFTLKIRSTKLEDSAMYFCASSLSGSQNQPQHFGDGTRLSIL.

The CDR3 DNA is TGCGCCAGCAGCTTGGAGACAGGAAACTATGGCTACACCTTC. The encoded protein is CASSLETGNYGYTF. The V and J genes are TRBV5-1 and TRBJ1-2; D might be TRBD1 (6 bases). V was cut by 0 bases and J by 2 bases, with 8 bases left in between. The CDR3 sequence is 14 residues long. Looked up from germline, CDR1 is SGHRS and CDR2 is YFSETQ. The complete variable domain, with remaining parts taken from reference TRBV5-1 and TRBJ1-2, reads KAGVTQTPRYLIKTRGQQVTLSCSPISGHRSVSWYQQTPGQGLQFLFEYFSETQRNKGNFPGRFSGRQFSNSRSEMNVSTLELGDSALYLCASSLETGNYGYTFGSGTRLTVV.

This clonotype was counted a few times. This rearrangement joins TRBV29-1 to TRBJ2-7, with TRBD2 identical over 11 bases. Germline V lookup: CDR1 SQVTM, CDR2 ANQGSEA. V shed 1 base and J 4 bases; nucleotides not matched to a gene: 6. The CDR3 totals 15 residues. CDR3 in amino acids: CSVEVKTSGVYEQYF. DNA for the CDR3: TGCAGCGTTGAAGTTAAGACTAGCGGGGTTTACGAGCAGTACTTC.

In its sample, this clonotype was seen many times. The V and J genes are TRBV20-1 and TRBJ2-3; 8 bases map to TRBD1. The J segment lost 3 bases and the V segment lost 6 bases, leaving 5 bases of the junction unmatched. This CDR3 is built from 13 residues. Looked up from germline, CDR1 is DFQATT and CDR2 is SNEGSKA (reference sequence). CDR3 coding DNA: TGCAGTGCGAAACACAGGGGGACAGATACGCAGTATTTT. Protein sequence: CSAKHRGTDTQYF.

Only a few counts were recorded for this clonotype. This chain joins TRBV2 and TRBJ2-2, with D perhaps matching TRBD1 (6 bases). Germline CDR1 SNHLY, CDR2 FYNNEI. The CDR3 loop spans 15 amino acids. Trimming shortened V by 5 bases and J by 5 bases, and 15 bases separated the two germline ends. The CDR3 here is CASSPGQRRTGELFF. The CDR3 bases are TGTGCCAGCAGTCCGGGACAAAGGAGGACCGGGGAGCTGTTTTTT.

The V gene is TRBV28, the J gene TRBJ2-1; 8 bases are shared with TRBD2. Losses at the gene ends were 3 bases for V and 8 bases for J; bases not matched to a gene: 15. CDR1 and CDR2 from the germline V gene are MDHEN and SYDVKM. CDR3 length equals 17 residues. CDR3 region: CASSLGQAGAFRDEQFF. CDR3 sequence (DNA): TGTGCCAGCAGTTTGGGGCAAGCGGGAGCCTTTAGGGATGAGCAGTTCTTC.

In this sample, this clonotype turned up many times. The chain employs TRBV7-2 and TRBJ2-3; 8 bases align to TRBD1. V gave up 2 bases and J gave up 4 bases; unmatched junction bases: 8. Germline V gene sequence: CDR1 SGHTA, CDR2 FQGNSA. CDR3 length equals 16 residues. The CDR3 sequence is CASSLWQGATPDTQYF. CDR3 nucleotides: TGTGCCAGCAGCTTATGGCAGGGGGCGACTCCAGATACGCAGTATTTT.

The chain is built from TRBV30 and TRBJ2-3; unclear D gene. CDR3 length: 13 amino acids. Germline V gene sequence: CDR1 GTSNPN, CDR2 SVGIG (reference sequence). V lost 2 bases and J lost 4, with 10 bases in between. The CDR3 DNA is TGTGCCTGGAGTCACTATCCCGCAGATACGCAGTATTTT. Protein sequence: CAWSHYPADTQYF. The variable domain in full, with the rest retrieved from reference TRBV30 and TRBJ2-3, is SQTIHQWPATLVQPVGSPLSLECTVEGTSNPNLYWYRQAAGRGLQLLFYSVGIGQISSEVPQNLSASRPQDRQFILSSKKLLLSDSGFYLCAWSHYPADTQYFGPGTRLTVL.

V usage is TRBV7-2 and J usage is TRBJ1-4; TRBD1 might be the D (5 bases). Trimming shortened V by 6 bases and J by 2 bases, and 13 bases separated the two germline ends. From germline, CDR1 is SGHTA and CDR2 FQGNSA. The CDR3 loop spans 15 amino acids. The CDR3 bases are TGTGCCAGCAGTTATGGGGGTACGACTAATGAAAAACTGTTTTTT. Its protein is CASSYGGTTNEKLFF.

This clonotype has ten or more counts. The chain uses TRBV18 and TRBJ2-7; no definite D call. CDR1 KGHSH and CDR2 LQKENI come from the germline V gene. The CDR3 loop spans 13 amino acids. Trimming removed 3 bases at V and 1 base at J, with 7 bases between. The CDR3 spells CASSPQTSYEQYF. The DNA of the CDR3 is TGTGCCAGCTCACCCCAAACGTCCTACGAGCAGTACTTC.

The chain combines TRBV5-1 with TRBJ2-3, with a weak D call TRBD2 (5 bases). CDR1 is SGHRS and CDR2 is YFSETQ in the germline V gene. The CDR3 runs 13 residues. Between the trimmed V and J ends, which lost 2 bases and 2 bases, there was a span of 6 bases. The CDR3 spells CASSLAATDTQYF. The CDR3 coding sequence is TGCGCCAGCAGCTTAGCGGCCACAGATACGCAGTATTTT. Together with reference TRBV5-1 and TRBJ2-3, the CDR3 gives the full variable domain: KAGVTQTPRYLIKTRGQQVTLSCSPISGHRSVSWYQQTPGQGLQFLFEYFSETQRNKGNFPGRFSGRQFSNSRSEMNVSTLELGDSALYLCASSLAATDTQYFGPGTRLTVL.